A selection of T cell receptor beta chains follows, all from one sample in a study of T cell repertoires in cytomegalovirus infection. TCRdb reprocessed the reads with MiXCR, giving one entry per CDR3 protein. The data hold around 530,000 distinct CDR3 sequences, with about 30% observed a single time. What was sequenced was PBMCs. These receptors originate from a human donor in good health (CMV status not recorded). Some clones in this sample may be carry-over from other donors' samples. The CDR3 runs from the conserved cysteine through the conserved F or W. Fields, in order: clone size, J gene, V gene, CDR3 protein. Clone size appears in some rows only: once, few, many, or a class for an expanded clone.

clone_size: many
j_call: TRBJ1-1
v_call: TRBV10-3
cdr3_aa: CAILGQMNTEAFF

clone_size: NA
j_call: TRBJ2-3
v_call: TRBV7-6
cdr3_aa: CASSLRQYTDTQYF

clone_size: few
j_call: TRBJ2-1
v_call: TRBV4-1
cdr3_aa: CASSQVEGTNEQFF

clone_size: NA
j_call: TRBJ2-2
v_call: TRBV5-1
cdr3_aa: CASSLTSGTGELFF

clone_size: NA
j_call: TRBJ2-1
v_call: TRBV7-9
cdr3_aa: CASSIQDEQFF

clone_size: once
j_call: TRBJ1-5
v_call: TRBV19
cdr3_aa: CASSMGRVLQQPQHF

clone_size: few
j_call: TRBJ2-1
v_call: TRBV12-3/TRBV12-4
cdr3_aa: CASTPRGTSVYNEQFF

clone_size: NA
j_call: TRBJ2-1
v_call: TRBV7-9
cdr3_aa: CASSSPPSLNEQFF

clone_size: few
j_call: TRBJ2-5
v_call: TRBV12-3/TRBV12-4
cdr3_aa: CASSSTGWMETQYF

clone_size: NA
j_call: TRBJ1-4
v_call: TRBV7-6
cdr3_aa: CASSLALRGRIMNEKLFF

clone_size: once
j_call: TRBJ2-3
v_call: TRBV27
cdr3_aa: CASRMYSTDTQYF

clone_size: NA
j_call: TRBJ1-2
v_call: TRBV12-3/TRBV12-4
cdr3_aa: CASSLKGQGHGYTF

clone_size: NA
j_call: TRBJ1-3
v_call: TRBV4-1
cdr3_aa: CASSQGHRGSTIYF

clone_size: NA
j_call: TRBJ2-2
v_call: TRBV12-3/TRBV12-4
cdr3_aa: CASSLWTGRVRAGELFF

clone_size: NA
j_call: TRBJ1-3
v_call: TRBV5-1
cdr3_aa: CDKDGGSTIYF

clone_size: NA
j_call: TRBJ1-1
v_call: TRBV6-2/TRBV6-3
cdr3_aa: CATAGLNTEAFF

clone_size: NA
j_call: TRBJ1-1
v_call: TRBV5-8
cdr3_aa: CASRKGDRVYTEAFF

clone_size: NA
j_call: TRBJ1-4
v_call: TRBV6-4
cdr3_aa: CASSDSGTGNEKLFF